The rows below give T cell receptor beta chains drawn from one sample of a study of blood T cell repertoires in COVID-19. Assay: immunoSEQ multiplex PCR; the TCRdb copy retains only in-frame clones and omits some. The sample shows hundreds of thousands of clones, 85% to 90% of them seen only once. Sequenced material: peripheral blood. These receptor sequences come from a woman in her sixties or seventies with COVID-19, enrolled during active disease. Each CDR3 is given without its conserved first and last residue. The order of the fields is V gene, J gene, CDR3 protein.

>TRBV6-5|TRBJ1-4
ASSYAADEKLF
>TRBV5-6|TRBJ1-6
ASSTGTANNSPLH
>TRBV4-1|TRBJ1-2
ASSQVGDRGHGYT
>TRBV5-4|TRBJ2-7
ASSFGQGGYEQY
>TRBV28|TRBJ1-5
ASNTPGQPQH
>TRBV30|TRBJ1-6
AYLKGVFSPLH
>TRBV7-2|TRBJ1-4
ASSLVGTVEKLF
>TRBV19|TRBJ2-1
ASTRRGYNEQF
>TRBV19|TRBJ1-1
ASSYGTGINTEAF
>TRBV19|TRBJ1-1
ASSMQGLNTEAF
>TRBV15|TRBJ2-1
ASGPEQF
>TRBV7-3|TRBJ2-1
ASSRTRDNEQF
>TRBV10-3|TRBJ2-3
AISEITGGTDTQY
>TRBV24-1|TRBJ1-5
ATSDRRSVTLECQPQH
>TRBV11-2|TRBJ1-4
ASSTGGTPSLF
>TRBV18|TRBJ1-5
ASTDRDSNQPQH
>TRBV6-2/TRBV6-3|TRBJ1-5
ASSPRDRDRSNQPQH
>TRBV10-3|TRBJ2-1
AIRPSSGGAKAGEQF
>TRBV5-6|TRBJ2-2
ASSIRTVRQAGELF
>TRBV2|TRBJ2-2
ASMDRPNTGELF
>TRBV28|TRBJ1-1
ASSSRFEAF
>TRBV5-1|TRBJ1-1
ASGGGNTEAF
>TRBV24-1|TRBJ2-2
ATSDPSGGGTGELF
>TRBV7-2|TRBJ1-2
ASSQDISYGYT
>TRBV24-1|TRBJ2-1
ATSDRGLAGDNEQF
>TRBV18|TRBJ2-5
ASSPAGGQETQY